What follows are 9 T cell receptor beta chains derived from one specimen sequenced in a study of response to subunit inactivated influenza vaccine. Via MiXCR, TCRdb re-called the RT-PCR reads, giving one row per CDR3 protein. Of about 170,000 distinct CDR3 sequences in the sample, less than 15% were seen once. These records were also assigned to another study, of T cells expressing NK-cell markers. From that study: Template switching by 5'RACE with UMIs generated the TCR beta cDNA.

Here the sequenced sample was CD8+ T cells sorted from PBMCs, taken roughly 12 days after vaccination. Receptors were obtained from a man in his forties or fifties who received an inactivated influenza vaccine.

Comments on this clonotype: One end of the junction does not line up with germline, which may come from a read error. The V call is TRBV10-1, the J call TRBJ2-2, with D perhaps TRBD1 or TRBD2 (5 bases each). Germline loops: CDR1 WNHNN, CDR2 SYGVQD (reference sequence). The CDR3 consists of 14 residues. The CDR3 nucleotides are TGCGCCAGAACCCCCGGGACGGCCACCGGGGAGCTGTTGTTT. Its protein product is CARTPGTATGELLF.

This clonotype has more than one count but fewer than ten. The V and J genes are TRBV15 and TRBJ2-5; D perhaps matches TRBD2 (5 bases). V lost 0 bases, J lost 5 bases, and 22 bases lay in between. From germline, CDR1 is LNHNV and CDR2 YYDKDF (reference sequence). CDR3 size: 18 residues. The CDR3 region has the DNA TGTGCCACCAGCAGAGACACCCTTCGGGGATTTAATAGGGAGACCCAGTACTTC. This sequence encodes CATSRDTLRGFNRETQYF. Combining the CDR3 with reference TRBV15 and TRBJ2-5 gives the whole variable domain DAMVIQNPRYQVTQFGKPVTLSCSQTLNHNVMYWYQQKSSQAPKLLFHYYDKDFNNEADTPDNFQSRRPNTSFCFLDIRSPGLGDTAMYLCATSRDTLRGFNRETQYFGPGTRLLVL.

A few counts support this clonotype. V and J are TRBV7-9 and TRBJ2-6, with D unresolved. The CDR3 is 16 residues long. Trimming took off 4 bases at V and 0 bases at J, with 10 bases between the two ends. CDR1 and CDR2 from the germline V gene are SEHNR and FQNEAQ (reference sequence). The CDR3 loop is CASSSQTPSGANVLTF. In DNA, the CDR3 is TGTGCCAGCAGCTCACAGACACCCTCTGGGGCCAACGTCCTGACTTTC.

On this clonotype: Possible read error: a much larger clone is one base away. The V and J genes are TRBV5-5 and TRBJ2-3; 8 nucleotides line up with TRBD2. This CDR3 region has 18 residues. Germline V gene data show CDR1 as SGHKS and CDR2 as YYEKEE (reference sequence). Here the CDR3 reads CATSPRGSGTTGTDTQYF. CDR3 DNA: TGTGCCACCAGCCCTCGAGGTAGCGGGACCACAGGTACAGATACGCAGTATTTT.

The chain recombines TRBV27 with TRBJ2-6; possible D gene TRBD1, 5 bases. The CDR3 loop spans 16 amino acids. CDR1 MNHEY and CDR2 SMNVEV come from the germline V gene (reference sequence). The germline V and J ends were trimmed by 5 bases and 0 bases, with 11 bases remaining between them. As DNA, the CDR3 is TGTGCCAGCAGTCCCGGACACATCTCTGGGGCCAACGTCCTGACTTTC. This sequence encodes CASSPGHISGANVLTF.

Only a few counts were recorded for this clonotype. The rearrangement links TRBV6-1 to TRBJ2-1, with 14 bases fitting TRBD2. Germline CDR1 and CDR2: MNHNS and SASEGT. The CDR3 sequence is 16 residues long. With V trimmed by 7 bases and J by 9 bases, 11 bases remained unmatched. The CDR3: CASIAGGLAGESEQFF. CDR3 nucleotide sequence: TGTGCCAGCATCGCCGGGGGACTAGCGGGAGAGAGTGAGCAGTTCTTC.

This rearrangement joins TRBV29-1 to TRBJ1-2, with D possibly TRBD1 on 5 matching bases. V was trimmed by 6 bases and J by 0 bases, leaving 14 bases between them. The CDR3 runs to 14 residues. Germline CDR1 reads SQVTM; CDR2 reads ANQGSEA. The CDR3 DNA follows: TGCAGCGTCCACAGCGGGGGAGCTAACTATGGCTACACCTTC. It yields the protein CSVHSGGANYGYTF.

The chain has TRBV30 and TRBJ1-1, with D uncertain. V lost 0 bases, J lost 8 bases, and 10 bases lay in between. This CDR3 region has 12 residues. The germline gives CDR1 GTSNPN, CDR2 SVGIG (reference sequence). CDR3 nucleotide sequence: TGTGCCTGGAGTGTACCTTATAAAGAAGCTTTCTTT. This gives the protein CAWSVPYKEAFF.

V and J are TRBV15 and TRBJ2-7; no firm D call. Trimming removed 0 bases at V and 6 bases at J, with 18 bases between. Looked up from germline, CDR1 is LNHNV and CDR2 is YYDKDF (reference sequence). This CDR3 is 16 amino acids long. The CDR3 sequence is CATSRDLVSLSAEQYF. CDR3 nucleotides: TGTGCCACCAGCAGAGATTTGGTCTCACTTTCGGCCGAGCAGTACTTC.